This T cell receptor (beta chain) was captured in a study of T cell responses to AZD1222 COVID-19 vaccine. The wider study: Second-dose schedules of about 4 or about 12 weeks were combined.

CDR1 and CDR2 (germline): SNHLY, FYNNEI. The CDR3 sequence is 15 residues long. Trimming cost V 1 base and J 0 bases, with 10 bases left between them. Clones were sequenced by immunoSEQ multiplex PCR, and TCRdb holds only the in-frame ones, with some missing. The repertoire holds fewer than 150,000 clones, with roughly 92% as singletons. Here the sequenced sample was peripheral blood, taken on day 0 of AZD1222 vaccination. The chain combines TRBV2 with TRBJ2-7; possible D gene TRBD2, 6 bases. This receptor was obtained from an adult in good health. The CDR3 DNA sequence: TGTGCCAGCAGTGAAGATACTAGCCGCTCCTACGAGCAGTACTTC. It encodes CASSEDTSRSYEQYF.